The 18 T cell receptor beta chains in this list originate from one sample, sequenced in a study of a mutant IDH1 vaccine in newly diagnosed glioma. No cognate antigen is known for these TCRs. TCRdb keeps only in-frame clones here, not all; method: immunoSEQ multiplex PCR. In the table there are 50,000 to 70,000 clones, 75% to 90% of which are singletons. Time point reported: week 23, last vaccination. Topical imiquimod was applied with each vaccine dose, which held 300 ug of mutant IDH1 20-mer peptide. Sequencing was performed on PBMCs, taken from a glioma patient whose treatment included an IDH1 peptide vaccine. The receptors stem from a man aged 18 to 29 with glioma.

The J gene is TRBJ1-2, the V gene TRBV27; D is perhaps TRBD1 (6 bases). CDR1 and CDR2 (germline): MNHEY, SMNVEV (reference sequence). The CDR3 is 14 residues long. With 6 bases removed from V and 1 base from J, the gap between germline ends came to 12 bases. The CDR3 DNA reads TGTGCCAGCAGATCGACAGGAGTTAACTATGGCTACACCTTC. Protein product: CASRSTGVNYGYTF.

This rearrangement joins TRBV19 to TRBJ2-1, with D maybe TRBD2 (5 bases). Germline lookup yields CDR1 LNHDA and CDR2 SQIVND (reference sequence). This CDR3 comprises 17 residues. V dropped 4 bases and J dropped 2 bases, with 18 bases sitting between them. The CDR3 loop reads CASSRQSGYLPYNEQFF. CDR3 nucleotides: TGTGCCAGTAGTAGACAAAGCGGATACTTACCCTACAATGAGCAGTTCTTC.

V usage is TRBV29-1 and J usage is TRBJ2-3; D gene unclear. CDR1 is SQVTM and CDR2 is ANQGSEA in the germline V gene. This CDR3 spans 13 amino acids. V was shortened by 1 base and J by 5 bases, with 10 bases between the two germline ends. CDR3 amino acids: CSVEVLPEDTQYF. CDR3 coding DNA: TGCAGCGTTGAAGTTCTCCCGGAAGATACGCAGTATTTT.

In its sample, this clone is medium-sized. This chain uses TRBV28 with TRBJ1-5; D remains ambiguous. Germline V gives CDR1 MDHEN, CDR2 SYDVKM. V shed 4 bases and J shed 3 bases, with 10 bases lying between them. This CDR3 is 14 amino acids long. For the CDR3, the DNA is TGTGCCAGCAGTTCTGGGGATCTCAATCAGCCCCAGCATTTT. Its translation is CASSSGDLNQPQHF.

The chain joins TRBV2 to TRBJ2-1; possibly TRBD2 for D (5 bases). This CDR3 has 15 residues. The germline V gene encodes CDR1 SNHLY and CDR2 FYNNEI. V lost 10 bases and J lost 0, with 16 bases in between. The CDR3 reads CATTGNSISYNEQFF. The CDR3 DNA is TGTGCCACCACGGGGAATTCAATCTCCTACAATGAGCAGTTCTTC.

This sequence joins TRBV11-3 and TRBJ1-1; 8 bases align to TRBD1. The V segment lost 1 base and the J segment 4 bases; nucleotides outside the gene matches: 8. This CDR3 region has 16 residues. The germline V gene has CDR1 SGHNT and CDR2 YENEEA. DNA for the CDR3: TGTGCCAGCAGCTTAGGGGGGCAGGGGGCGGCCACTGAAGCTTTCTTT. As protein: CASSLGGQGAATEAFF. The entire variable domain, with the rest obtained from reference TRBV11-3 and TRBJ1-1, is as follows: EAGVVQSPRYKIIEKKQPVAFWCNPISGHNTLYWYLQNLGQGPELLIRYENEEAVDDSQLPKDRFSAERLKGVDSTLKIQPAELGDSAVYLCASSLGGQGAATEAFFGQGTRLTVV.

CDR3 coding DNA: TGTGCCAGCAGTTTGACTCCGGGACAGGGCTACACCTTC. Translating it yields CASSLTPGQGYTF. V usage is TRBV27 and J usage is TRBJ1-2; 7 bases match TRBD1. Germline V lookup: CDR1 MNHEY, CDR2 SMNVEV (reference sequence). The CDR3 is 13 residues long. After removal of 3 bases from V and 8 bases from J, the junction contained 6 bases not matched to a gene.

The chain uses TRBV16 and TRBJ2-7, with 11 bases identical to TRBD1. CDR3 length: 14 amino acids. The germline V gene has CDR1 KGHSY and CDR2 FQNENV. V was pared by 8 bases and J by 6 bases, with 9 bases of the junction left unmatched. Here the CDR3 DNA reads TGTGCCAGCCAAGGACAGGGGGCCCTTTCCGAGCAGTACTTC. Translating gives CASQGQGALSEQYF. The whole variable domain, remainder taken from reference TRBV16 and TRBJ2-7, is GEEVAQTPKHLVRGEGQKAKLYCAPIKGHSYVFWYQQVLKNEFKFLISFQNENVFDETGMPKERFSAKCLPNSPCSLEIQATKLEDSAVYFCASQGQGALSEQYFGPGTRLTVT.

V usage is TRBV28 and J usage is TRBJ1-1; D gene uncertain. The CDR3 totals 13 residues. Trimming left V 2 bases short and J 1 base short, with 5 bases between. Germline values: CDR1 MDHEN, CDR2 SYDVKM. As DNA, the CDR3 is TGTGCCAGCAGTTTAGGCAGGAACACTGAAGCTTTCTTT. Translation gives CASSLGRNTEAFF.

The chain uses TRBV4-2 and TRBJ2-7; 10 bases line up with TRBD1. The CDR3 runs to 15 residues. V was clipped by 2 bases and J by 4 bases; unmatched bases: 5. Germline loops: CDR1 LGHNA, CDR2 YNFKEQ. This CDR3 reads CASSQFGQGGYEQYF. DNA of the CDR3: TGTGCCAGCAGCCAATTCGGACAGGGGGGATACGAGCAGTACTTC.

The genes are TRBV4-3 and TRBJ2-7; no firm D call. CDR1 LGHNA and CDR2 YSLEER come from the germline V gene. Trimming left V 0 bases short and J 1 base short, with 13 bases between. This CDR3 contains 16 residues. CDR3 nucleotides: TGCGCCAGCAGCCAAGATGTAGGGTTAGGGTCCTACGAGCAGTACTTC. Protein sequence: CASSQDVGLGSYEQYF.

This sequence joins TRBV9 and TRBJ2-3; 11 bases are shared with TRBD2. CDR3 length equals 17 residues. Germline CDR1 and CDR2: SGDLS and YYNGEE. Unmatched junction bases numbered 11, after V lost 4 bases and J lost 4 bases. The CDR3 sequence is CASSPPGLAGGSDTQYF. The DNA for the CDR3 is TGTGCCAGCAGCCCCCCGGGGCTAGCGGGGGGATCAGATACGCAGTATTTT.

The CDR3 DNA is TGTGCCAGCAGTAAGCGGAGCTCCTACAATGAGCAGTTCTTC. As protein: CASSKRSSYNEQFF. The V call is TRBV6-4, the J call TRBJ2-1; D may be TRBD2 (5 bases). CDR3 size: 14 residues. CDR1 and CDR2 from the germline V gene are MRHNA and SNTAGT. With 5 bases removed from V and 0 bases from J, the gap between germline ends came to 8 bases.

The gene calls are TRBV5-6 and TRBJ1-6; 7 bases line up with TRBD1. Germline loops: CDR1 SGHDT, CDR2 YYEEEE. Unmatched junction bases numbered 8, after V lost 4 bases and J lost 7 bases. The CDR3 covers 15 residues. CDR3 coding DNA: TGTGCCAGCAGCCCCAGGGGGGTCCGGAATTCACCCCTCCACTTT. This codes for CASSPRGVRNSPLHF.

The chain joins TRBV5-6 to TRBJ2-1, with TRBD1 identical over 7 bases. The CDR3 has 15 residues. CDR1 is SGHDT and CDR2 is YYEEEE in the germline V gene. The V segment lost 1 base and the J segment 7 bases; nucleotides outside the gene matches: 8. CDR3 residues: CASSLRRQGENEQFF. CDR3 bases: TGTGCCAGCAGCTTGCGGCGACAGGGTGAGAATGAGCAGTTCTTC.

This chain joins TRBV5-4 and TRBJ1-2; a weak D match, TRBD1 (6 bases). The V end lost 1 base, the J end lost 8 bases, and 12 bases lay between the germline ends. The CDR3 has 13 amino acids. The germline V gene has CDR1 SGHNT and CDR2 YYREEE (reference sequence). In DNA form, the CDR3 reads TGTGCCAGCAGCTTGCTACAGGGTGAGGGCTACACCTTC. This codes for CASSLLQGEGYTF.

CDR3 region: CSGTRTGEQYF. The CDR3 nucleotides are TGCAGCGGGACTAGAACTGGCGAGCAGTACTTC. The gene calls are TRBV29-1 and TRBJ2-7; 7 bases line up with TRBD2. Germline CDR1 reads SQVTM; CDR2 reads ANQGSEA. V lost 7 bases, J lost 6 bases, and 6 bases stayed unmatched. The CDR3 is made up of 11 amino acids.

The CDR3 is CASSRWPGLAGGGHEQYF. The CDR3 DNA reads as TGTGCCAGCAGCCGTTGGCCGGGACTAGCGGGAGGAGGCCACGAGCAGTACTTC. This rearrangement joins TRBV7-9 to TRBJ2-7, with 15 positions matching TRBD2. V gave up 5 bases and J gave up 5 bases; unmatched junction bases: 13. Looked up from germline, CDR1 is SEHNR and CDR2 is FQNEAQ (reference sequence). CDR3 length: 18 amino acids.